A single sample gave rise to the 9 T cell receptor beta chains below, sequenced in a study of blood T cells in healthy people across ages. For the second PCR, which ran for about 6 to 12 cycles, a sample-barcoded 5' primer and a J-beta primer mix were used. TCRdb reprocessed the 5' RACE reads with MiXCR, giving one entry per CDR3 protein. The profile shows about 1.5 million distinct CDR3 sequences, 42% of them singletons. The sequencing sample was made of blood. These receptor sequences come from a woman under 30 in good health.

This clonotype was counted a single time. This CDR3 is CASSQDGWPNTEAFF. CDR3 bases: TGTGCCAGCAGCCAAGATGGTTGGCCGAACACTGAAGCTTTCTTT. The V gene is TRBV3-1, the J gene TRBJ1-1; D unclear. The germline V and J ends were trimmed by 0 bases and 1 base, with 9 bases remaining between them. The CDR3 runs 15 residues. Germline CDR1 and CDR2: LGHDT and YNNKEL (reference sequence).

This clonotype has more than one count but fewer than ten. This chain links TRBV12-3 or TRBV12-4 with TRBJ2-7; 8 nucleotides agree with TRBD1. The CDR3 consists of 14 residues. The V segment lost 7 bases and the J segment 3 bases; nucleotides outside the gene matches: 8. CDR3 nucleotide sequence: TGTGCCAGCAACCCGGGACAGGAAGACTACGAGCAGTACTTC. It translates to CASNPGQEDYEQYF.

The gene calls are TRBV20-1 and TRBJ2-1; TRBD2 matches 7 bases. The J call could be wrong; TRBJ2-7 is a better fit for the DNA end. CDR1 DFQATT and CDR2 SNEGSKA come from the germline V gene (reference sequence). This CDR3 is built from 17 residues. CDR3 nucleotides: TGCAGTGCTAGCTCCTCTGTTGGGCGGGGGACTTACAATGAGCAGTACTTC. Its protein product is CSASSSVGRGTYNEQYF.

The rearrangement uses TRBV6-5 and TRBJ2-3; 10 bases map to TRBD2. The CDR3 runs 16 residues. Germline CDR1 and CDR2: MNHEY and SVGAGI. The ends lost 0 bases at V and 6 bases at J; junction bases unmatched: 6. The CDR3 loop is CASSYSSGGASDTQYF. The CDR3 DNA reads TGTGCCAGCAGTTACTCAAGCGGGGGGGCATCTGATACGCAGTATTTT.

CDR3 bases: TGTGCCAGCAGCTTACGCGGGACGGACTCTGGGGCCAACGTCCTGACTTTC. Amino acids: CASSLRGTDSGANVLTF. The chain joins TRBV7-2 to TRBJ2-6, with D possibly matching TRBD2 (6 bases). The CDR3 covers 17 residues. The ends were cut back, 2 bases at V and 0 bases at J, with 11 bases in the middle. Germline lookup yields CDR1 SGHTA and CDR2 FQGNSA.

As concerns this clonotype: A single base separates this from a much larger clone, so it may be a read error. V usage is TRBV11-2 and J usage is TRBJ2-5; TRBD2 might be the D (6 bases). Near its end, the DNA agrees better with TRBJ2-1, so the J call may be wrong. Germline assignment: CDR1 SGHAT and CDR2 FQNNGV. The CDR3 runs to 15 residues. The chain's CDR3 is CASSLDGTSRETQFF. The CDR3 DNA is TGTGCCAGCAGCTTAGATGGTACTAGCCGGGAGACCCAGTTCTTC.

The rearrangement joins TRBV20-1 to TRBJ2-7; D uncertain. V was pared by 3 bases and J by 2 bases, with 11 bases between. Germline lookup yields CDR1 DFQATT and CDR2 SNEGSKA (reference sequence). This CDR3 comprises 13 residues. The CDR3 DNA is TGCAGTGCTAGCGCTAGAGCCCCCTACGAGCAGTACTTC. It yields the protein CSASARAPYEQYF.

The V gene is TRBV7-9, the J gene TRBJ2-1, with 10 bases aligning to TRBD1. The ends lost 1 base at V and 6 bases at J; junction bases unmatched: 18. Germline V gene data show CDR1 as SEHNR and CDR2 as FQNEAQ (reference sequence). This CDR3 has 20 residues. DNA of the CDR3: TGTGCCAGCAGCTTAGTATCCGGTCCATCCGGGACAGGGGCCTCCAATGAGCAGTTCTTC. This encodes CASSLVSGPSGTGASNEQFF. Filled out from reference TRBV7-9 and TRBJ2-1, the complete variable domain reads DTGVSQNPRHKITKRGQNVTFRCDPISEHNRLYWYRQTLGQGPEFLTYFQNEAQLEKSRLLSDRFSAERPKGSFSTLEIQRTEQGDSAMYLCASSLVSGPSGTGASNEQFFGPGTRLTVL.

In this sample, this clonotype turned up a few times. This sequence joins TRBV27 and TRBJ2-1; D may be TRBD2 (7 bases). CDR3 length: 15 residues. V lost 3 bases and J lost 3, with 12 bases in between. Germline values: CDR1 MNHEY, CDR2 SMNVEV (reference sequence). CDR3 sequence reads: CASSFVGGLYNEQFF. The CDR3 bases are TGTGCCAGCAGTTTCGTGGGGGGGCTCTACAATGAGCAGTTCTTC.